The next 2 T cell receptor beta chains were all read from a single sample in a study of cytomegalovirus exposure and HLA in healthy donors. This PCR relied on a set of 60 Vbeta primers and 13 Jbeta primers. Clones were sequenced by immunoSEQ multiplex PCR, and TCRdb holds only the in-frame ones, with some missing. Seen here are roughly 50,000 clones, approximately 75% observed once, and the top ten hold 6.5% to 8.5%. Sequencing used PBMCs. Source of these receptors: a man aged 25 to 45 in good health and CMV-seropositive.

Only a few counts were recorded for this clone. The rearrangement uses TRBV12-5 and TRBJ1-2; weak D call: TRBD1 (5 bases). Germline loops: CDR1 LGHNT, CDR2 FRNRAP. There are 15 residues in the CDR3. With 4 bases removed from V and 4 bases from J, the gap between germline ends came to 16 bases. As DNA, the CDR3 is TGTGCTAGTGGTTCACAGGAGAGCCGGACCTATGGCTACACCTTC. This encodes CASGSQESRTYGYTF.

The genes are TRBV19 and TRBJ2-4; D unresolved. This CDR3 is built from 12 residues. With 6 bases removed from V and 6 bases from J, the gap between germline ends came to 9 bases. Germline values: CDR1 LNHDA, CDR2 SQIVND (reference sequence). The CDR3 DNA is TGTGCCAGTAGCATTGACACAAACATTCAGTACTTC. It yields the protein CASSIDTNIQYF. Variable domain in full (rest from reference TRBV19 and TRBJ2-4): DGGITQSPKYLFRKEGQNVTLSCEQNLNHDAMYWYRQDPGQGLRLIYYSQIVNDFQKGDIAEGYSVSREKKESFPLTVTSAQKNPTAFYLCASSIDTNIQYFGAGTRLSVL.